Shown below are 24 T cell receptor beta chains from a single sample sequenced in a study of T cells in tumors after PD-1 blockade. The assay was immunoSEQ multiplex PCR, and TCRdb's table has in-frame clones only and misses some. The table includes about 34,000 clones, 70% to 75% detected once. The specimen comprised PBMCs, sampled after anti-PD-1 treatment. The receptors come from a human donor with basal cell carcinoma.

This chain joins TRBV28 and TRBJ2-1; 7 positions match TRBD2. V gave up 11 bases and J gave up 5 bases; unmatched junction bases: 12. From germline, CDR1 is MDHEN and CDR2 SYDVKM. This CDR3 is 14 amino acids long. The CDR3 spells CAGGGGRADNEQFF. The DNA for the CDR3 is TGTGCCGGGGGAGGAGGGAGGGCCGACAATGAGCAGTTCTTC. Complete variable domain (other parts from reference TRBV28 and TRBJ2-1): DVKVTQSSRYLVKRTGEKVFLECVQDMDHENMFWYRQDPGLGLRLIYFSYDVKMKEKGDIPEGYSVSREKKERFSLILESASTNQTSMYLCAGGGGRADNEQFFGPGTRLTVL.

The chain uses TRBV4-3 and TRBJ2-7; 11 nucleotides align to TRBD1. The CDR3 is 13 amino acids. The V gene end was trimmed by 4 bases and the J gene end by 5 bases; junction bases not matched to a gene: 1. Per germline, CDR1 LGHNA and CDR2 YSLEER. The CDR3 is CASSRDRGNEQYF. CDR3 DNA sequence: TGCGCCAGCAGCCGGGACAGGGGGAACGAGCAGTACTTC.

This chain links TRBV28 with TRBJ2-7; D may be TRBD1 (6 bases). The CDR3 loop spans 14 amino acids. The V gene lost 4 bases and the J gene lost 4 bases, with 14 bases spanning the gap. Germline CDR1 MDHEN, CDR2 SYDVKM. CDR3 region: CASSWTTGFYEQYF. CDR3 nucleotides: TGTGCCAGCAGTTGGACAACAGGGTTTTACGAGCAGTACTTC.

This clone was picked up one time. This is likely a read error, given that the CDR3 carries no conserved phenylalanine or tryptophan at its end. The gene calls are TRBV5-1 and TRBJ2-7; D not resolved. Germline-derived CDR1 and CDR2 are SGHRS and YFSETQ. Trimming took 4 bases from V and 4 from J, leaving 12 bases between them. The CDR3 sequence is 13 residues long. CDR3 bases: TGCGCCAGCAGCCCGGACGAAGGGTACGAGCAGTACCTC. Encoded protein: CASSPDEGYEQYL.

The rearrangement links TRBV27 to TRBJ2-1; D perhaps matches TRBD1 (6 bases). Germline CDR1 reads MNHEY; CDR2 reads SMNVEV (reference sequence). This CDR3 has 13 residues. Trimming removed 2 bases at V and 4 bases at J, with 6 bases between. CDR3 loop: CASSLGQYNEQFF. The CDR3 DNA reads as TGTGCCAGCAGTTTAGGACAGTACAATGAGCAGTTCTTC.

This clone was recorded only once. V gene TRBV12-3 or TRBV12-4 combines with J gene TRBJ2-1; D is unresolved. V was cut by 6 bases and J by 0 bases, with 6 bases left in between. The CDR3 spans 13 residues. The CDR3 region is CASRVSSYNEQFF. CDR3 DNA sequence: TGTGCCAGCAGGGTCAGCTCCTACAATGAGCAGTTCTTC.

The rearrangement links TRBV9 to TRBJ1-4; 9 bases match TRBD1. The CDR3 contains 15 residues. Germline CDR1 SGDLS, CDR2 YYNGEE. J lost 6 bases, V lost 3 bases, and 6 bases had no gene match. This CDR3 is CASSDGTGRHEKLFF. The DNA of the CDR3 is TGTGCCAGCAGCGACGGGACAGGGCGACATGAAAAACTGTTTTTT.

J is TRBJ1-5 and V is TRBV28; D perhaps matches TRBD1 (5 bases). The CDR3 extends over 13 amino acids. Germline assignment: CDR1 MDHEN and CDR2 SYDVKM. V was cut by 6 bases and J by 4 bases, with 10 bases left in between. CDR3 region: CASRQGNNQPQHF. The CDR3 DNA follows: TGTGCCAGCAGGCAGGGTAATAATCAGCCCCAGCATTTT.

This rearrangement joins TRBV4-1 to TRBJ1-2; perhaps TRBD1 as D (5 bases). From germline, CDR1 is MGHRA and CDR2 YSYEKL. Trimming stripped 1 base from V and 4 bases from J, with 7 bases between. This CDR3 has 13 amino acids. Here the CDR3 DNA reads TGCGCCAGCAGCCAAGGGGGCGGCTATGGCTACACCTTC. Amino acid sequence: CASSQGGGYGYTF.

The rearrangement links TRBV29-1 to TRBJ2-1, with D maybe TRBD1 (6 bases). Trimming shortened V by 6 bases and J by 8 bases, and 20 bases separated the two germline ends. This CDR3 comprises 14 residues. The germline gives CDR1 SQVTM, CDR2 ANQGSEA. CDR3 nucleotide sequence: TGCAGCGTCTTCATACAGGGCGCGGCTGATGAGCAGTTCTTC. This translates into CSVFIQGAADEQFF.

The chain combines TRBV4-2 with TRBJ2-5; 7 bases fit TRBD2. V dropped 4 bases and J dropped 1; count of bases not matched to a gene: 9. This CDR3 has 16 amino acids. Germline CDR1 is LGHNA and CDR2 is YNFKEQ. Written as DNA, the CDR3 is TGTGCCAGCAGCCTAAGCCCCTCTAGCGGCCAAGAGACCCAGTACTTC. It yields the protein CASSLSPSSGQETQYF.

V gene TRBV14 combines with J gene TRBJ2-1, with a weak D call TRBD1 (5 bases). The CDR3 is 15 amino acids. The V gene lost 4 bases and the J gene lost 2 bases, with 12 bases spanning the gap. The germline V gene encodes CDR1 SGHDN and CDR2 FVKESK. The DNA of the CDR3 is TGTGCCAGCAGCCGGGCAGGGATGACCTACAATGAGCAGTTCTTC. It yields the protein CASSRAGMTYNEQFF.

The chain couples TRBV14 to TRBJ2-1; weak D call: TRBD2 (6 bases). The CDR3 covers 14 residues. V was pared by 2 bases and J by 4 bases, with 9 bases between. Germline V CDR1 and CDR2: SGHDN, FVKESK. CDR3 loop: CASSQNRGYNEQFF. Here the CDR3 DNA reads TGTGCCAGCAGCCAAAATCGGGGGTACAATGAGCAGTTCTTC.

V and J are TRBV3-1 (or the pseudogene TRBV3-2) and TRBJ1-2; 8 bases fit TRBD1. CDR1 and CDR2 from the germline V gene are LGHDT and YNNKEL (reference sequence). V lost 1 base to trimming and J lost 6 bases; unmatched junction nucleotides: 7. The CDR3 runs 15 residues. CDR3 sequence: CASSQASGGGDGYTF. The CDR3 DNA reads as TGTGCCAGCAGCCAAGCGTCAGGGGGCGGGGATGGCTACACCTTC.

The J gene is TRBJ2-7, the V gene TRBV2; 7 bases are a match to TRBD2. The germline gives CDR1 SNHLY, CDR2 FYNNEI. The CDR3 is made up of 14 amino acids. J was trimmed by 4 bases and V by 6 bases; bases with no gene match: 9. CDR3 sequence: CASRGFAGEYEQYF. The CDR3 DNA reads as TGTGCCAGCAGGGGGTTTGCGGGAGAATACGAGCAGTACTTC.

This chain uses TRBV7-9 with TRBJ2-1; D is unresolved. The CDR3 consists of 13 residues. CDR1 is SEHNR and CDR2 is FQNEAQ in the germline V gene (reference sequence). V was cut by 5 bases and J by 8 bases, with 13 bases left in between. In nucleotides, the CDR3 is TGTGCCAGCAGCCCTCAAGAGTTGGATGAGCAGTTCTTC. Amino acids: CASSPQELDEQFF.

The V and J genes are TRBV28 and TRBJ2-5, with 9 nucleotides matching TRBD2. This CDR3 has 19 residues. V lost 1 base, J lost 5 bases, and 17 bases stayed unmatched. Germline assignment: CDR1 MDHEN and CDR2 SYDVKM. Here the CDR3 DNA reads TGTGCCAGCAGTTTATCGTATGTGAGGCGGGAGGGCCGGCGGGAGACCCAGTACTTC. Its protein is CASSLSYVRREGRRETQYF.

This clone was recorded once. The J gene is TRBJ1-4, the V gene TRBV4-3, with 7 bases aligning to TRBD1. CDR1 LGHNA and CDR2 YSLEER come from the germline V gene. Germline trimming cut 1 base from V and 4 bases from J; bases unmatched to any gene: 6. This CDR3 spans 16 amino acids. Here the CDR3 reads CASSQGTGGGNEKLFF. Written as DNA, the CDR3 is TGCGCCAGCAGCCAAGGGACAGGTGGGGGTAATGAAAAACTGTTTTTT.

Here the CDR3 DNA reads TGTGCCAGCAGAGGGGACAGGTCCGGCTACGAGCAGTACTTC. Its translation is CASRGDRSGYEQYF. This chain links TRBV28 with TRBJ2-7; 8 bases map to TRBD1. Germline V gene lookup returns CDR1 MDHEN and CDR2 SYDVKM. J gave up 3 bases and V 6 bases, and 7 bases lay outside the gene matches. CDR3 length: 14 amino acids.

The chain is built from TRBV29-1 and TRBJ2-7; perhaps TRBD1 as D (6 bases). The germline V gene encodes CDR1 SQVTM and CDR2 ANQGSEA. With 5 bases removed from V and 2 bases from J, the gap between germline ends came to 10 bases. The CDR3 has 12 residues. CDR3 bases: TGCAGCGTTTGGACAGCTACCTACGAGCAGTACTTC. As protein: CSVWTATYEQYF.

This CDR3 reads CASSYDGRPRPQHF. CDR3 nucleotides: TGTGCCAGCAGTTACGACGGGCGGCCAAGGCCCCAGCATTTT. The V gene is TRBV6-2 or TRBV6-3, the J gene TRBJ1-5; no reliable D call. The germline gives CDR1 MNHEY, CDR2 SVGEGT. The length of the CDR3 is 14 residues. The V and J ends lost 2 bases and 9 bases respectively, with 14 bases between them.

The V and J genes are TRBV9 and TRBJ1-5; 7 nucleotides line up with TRBD1. The germline CDR1 and CDR2 sequences are SGDLS and YYNGEE. The trim removed 3 bases at V and 4 bases at J, leaving 7 bases unmatched. The length of the CDR3 is 15 residues. CDR3 DNA: TGTGCCAGCAGCGCAGCGGGGACAGAAAATCAGCCCCAGCATTTT. It translates to CASSAAGTENQPQHF.

This clone was seen only once. This chain connects TRBV15 to TRBJ2-7, with TRBD1 matching 9 bases. This CDR3 contains 15 residues. From germline, CDR1 is LNHNV and CDR2 YYDKDF (reference sequence). The V segment lost 5 bases and the J segment 7 bases; nucleotides outside the gene matches: 12. CDR3 bases: TGTGCCACCAGCCCCGGACAGGGGCGTCGGAAAGAGCAGTACTTC. It yields the protein CATSPGQGRRKEQYF.

The J gene is TRBJ1-2, the V gene TRBV11-3; D gene unclear. Deletions cut 3 bases from V and 7 bases from J, with 15 bases between. Per germline, CDR1 SGHNT and CDR2 YENEEA. CDR3 length: 14 residues. The CDR3 region is CASSFRREKSGYTF. The DNA for the CDR3 is TGTGCCAGCAGCTTCCGACGGGAGAAAAGTGGCTACACCTTC.